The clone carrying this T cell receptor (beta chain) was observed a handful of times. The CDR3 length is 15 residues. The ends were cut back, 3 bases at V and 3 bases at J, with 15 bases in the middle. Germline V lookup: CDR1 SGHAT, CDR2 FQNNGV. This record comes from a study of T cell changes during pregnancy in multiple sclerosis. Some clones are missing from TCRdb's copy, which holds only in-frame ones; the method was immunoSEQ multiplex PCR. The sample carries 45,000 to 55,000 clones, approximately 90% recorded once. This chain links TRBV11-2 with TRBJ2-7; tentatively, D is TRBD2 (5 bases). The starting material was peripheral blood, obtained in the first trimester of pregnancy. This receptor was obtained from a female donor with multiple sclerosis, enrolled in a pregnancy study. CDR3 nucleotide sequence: TGTGCCAGCAGCTTCATCGGCAGAGGGTACTACGAGCAGTACTTC. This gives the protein CASSFIGRGYYEQYF. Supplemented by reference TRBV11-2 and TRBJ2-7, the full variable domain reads EAGVAQSPRYKIIEKRQSVAFWCNPISGHATLYWYQQILGQGPKLLIQFQNNGVVDDSQLPKDRFSAERLKGVDSTLKIQPAKLEDSAVYLCASSFIGRGYYEQYFGPGTRLTVT.